This is a list of T cell receptor beta chains from one sample in a study of regulatory T cells in long-lasting Graves disease. TCRdb called the multiplex PCR reads again in MiXCR, with one record for every CDR3 protein. The data hold about 560,000 distinct CDR3 sequences, with around 16% observed a single time. These sequences were also reported in another study, on T cells in Graves' hyperthyroidism and ophthalmopathy.

The sample in question was peripheral blood mononuclear cells (PBMCs), obtained at new diagnosis, from a patient treated with antithyroid drugs. The receptors were gathered from a man younger than 35 with Graves disease. The CDR3 runs from the conserved cysteine through the conserved F or W. Each record gives: clone size, V gene, J gene, D gene, CDR3 DNA, CDR3 protein. A D gene is named only where the DNA matches it firmly. Some rows mark clone size as missing; the rest say once, few, many or name a class of expanded clone.

size: -; V: TRBV18; J: TRBJ2-7; D: -; DNA: TGTGCCAGCTCCCCCCTTCGCGAGGAGCAGTACTTC; CDR3: CASSPLREEQYF
size: -; V: TRBV20-1; J: TRBJ2-7; D: TRBD2; DNA: TGCAGTGCTAGAGATCTGGGAGCGGGGGCCTACGAGCAGTACTTC; CDR3: CSARDLGAGAYEQYF
size: -; V: TRBV20-1; J: TRBJ2-7; D: -; DNA: TGCAGTGCTAGGGGAGAGGTCCCTTACGAGCAGTACTTC; CDR3: CSARGEVPYEQYF
size: few; V: TRBV4-1; J: TRBJ1-2; D: -; DNA: TGCGCCAGCATGTCCGACAGGAGAAATAACTATGGCTACACCTTC; CDR3: CASMSDRRNNYGYTF
size: many; V: TRBV20-1; J: TRBJ2-7; D: TRBD1; DNA: TGCAGTGCTAGAGTATTAGGGGGCTCAAACCCGTACGAGCAGTACTTC; CDR3: CSARVLGGSNPYEQYF
size: -; V: TRBV11-2; J: TRBJ1-1; D: -; DNA: TGTGCCAGCAGGGGGACGGGGTTGGGGGACACTGAAGCTTTCTTT; CDR3: CASRGTGLGDTEAFF
size: many; V: TRBV13; J: TRBJ1-4; D: -; DNA: TGTGCCAGCGCAACCCCGGGGAGAGGCGAAAAACTGTTTTTT; CDR3: CASATPGRGEKLFF
size: -; V: TRBV6-4; J: TRBJ2-5; D: -; DNA: TGTGCCAGCAGTGCCGGGACTCCCTTTGGGCAAGAGACCCAGTACTTC; CDR3: CASSAGTPFGQETQYF
size: many; V: TRBV11-3; J: TRBJ2-5; D: TRBD1; DNA: TGTGCCAGCAGCCTCGGACAGGGGTCCCAGTACTTC; CDR3: CASSLGQGSQYF
size: few; V: TRBV3-1; J: TRBJ2-4; D: -; DNA: TGTGCCAGCAGCTTGCGGGACACAAAAAACATTCAGTACTTC; CDR3: CASSLRDTKNIQYF
size: -; V: TRBV20-1; J: TRBJ1-2; D: TRBD1; DNA: TGCAGTGCTAGAGACCCTAGACAGGGCTATGGCTACACCTTC; CDR3: CSARDPRQGYGYTF
size: few; V: TRBV19; J: TRBJ2-5; D: -; DNA: TGTGCCAGTAGTATACCGGGACGCCTACAAGAGACCCAGTACTTC; CDR3: CASSIPGRLQETQYF
size: -; V: TRBV9; J: TRBJ2-7; D: TRBD2; DNA: TGTGCCAGCAGCGTAGTTCCTAGCGGGATACAGTCCGAGCAGTACTTC; CDR3: CASSVVPSGIQSEQYF
size: many; V: TRBV5-1; J: TRBJ2-1; D: -; DNA: TGCGCCAGCAGCTTGGCCACTAGCAGATACTACAATGAGCAGTTCTTC; CDR3: CASSLATSRYYNEQFF
size: few; V: TRBV7-8; J: TRBJ1-1; D: TRBD1; DNA: TGTGCCAGCAGCACCTCGACAGGGGGCCTTACTGAAGCTTTCTTT; CDR3: CASSTSTGGLTEAFF
size: many; V: TRBV12-3/TRBV12-4; J: TRBJ2-5; D: -; DNA: TGTGCCAGCAGTTTAGAAGGGACCCAGTACTTC; CDR3: CASSLEGTQYF
size: -; V: TRBV19; J: TRBJ1-5; D: TRBD1; DNA: TGTGCCACTACTAAAGAGGGGGCCCCGGGATGGCCCCAGCATTTT; CDR3: CATTKEGAPGWPQHF
size: many; V: TRBV5-1; J: TRBJ2-1; D: TRBD1; DNA: TGCGCCAGCAGCCCGGCTTACGCTGACAGGGGTAAGGATGAGCAGTTCTTC; CDR3: CASSPAYADRGKDEQFF
size: few; V: TRBV6-5; J: TRBJ2-2; D: -; DNA: TGTGCCAGCAGTTACGTGGGTATCGGGGAGCTGTTTTTT; CDR3: CASSYVGIGELFF
size: many; V: TRBV28; J: TRBJ2-7; D: TRBD1; DNA: TGTGCCAGCAGCACCGCCTCGACAGGGATCGAGCAGTACTTC; CDR3: CASSTASTGIEQYF
size: many; V: TRBV7-2; J: TRBJ2-2; D: -; DNA: TGTGCCAGCAGCAGCGCGAACACCGGGGAGCTGTTTTTT; CDR3: CASSSANTGELFF
size: -; V: TRBV5-1; J: TRBJ1-1; D: TRBD1; DNA: TGCGCCAGCAGCTCAGGGGGAACTGAAGTTTTCTTT; CDR3: CASSSGGTEVFF
size: many; V: TRBV7-2; J: TRBJ2-7; D: TRBD2; DNA: TGTGCCAGCAGCTTTACTAGCGGGAGTAACTACGAGCAGTACTTC; CDR3: CASSFTSGSNYEQYF
size: many; V: TRBV2; J: TRBJ2-2; D: -; DNA: TGTGCCAGCAGTGACGGCAGGGGGGCCGGGGAGCTGTTTTTT; CDR3: CASSDGRGAGELFF
size: few; V: TRBV6-2/TRBV6-3; J: TRBJ1-1; D: -; DNA: TGTGCCAGCAGTAGCGGGGTTGAAGCTTTCTTT; CDR3: CASSSGVEAFF
size: many; V: TRBV12-3/TRBV12-4; J: TRBJ1-1; D: -; DNA: TGTGCCAGCAGTTTGGTCGGGCTAACTGAAGCTTTCTTT; CDR3: CASSLVGLTEAFF
size: few; V: TRBV29-1; J: TRBJ2-7; D: TRBD1; DNA: TGCAGCGCGGGGACAGAACCTTTCTACGAGCAGTACTTC; CDR3: CSAGTEPFYEQYF
size: few; V: TRBV29-1; J: TRBJ2-7; D: -; DNA: TGCAGCGTCGTTCCAACTAGGGGGAGCTCCTACGAGCAGTACTTC; CDR3: CSVVPTRGSSYEQYF
size: -; V: TRBV5-4; J: TRBJ2-5; D: -; DNA: TGTGCCAGCAGCAAGTGGTACAACCAAGAGACCCAGTACTTC; CDR3: CASSKWYNQETQYF
size: many; V: TRBV20-1; J: TRBJ1-1; D: -; DNA: TGCAGTGCTAGAGGTCGGGGGGGGGGCACTGAAGCTTTCTTT; CDR3: CSARGRGGGTEAFF